What follows are 32 T cell receptor beta chains derived from one specimen sequenced in a study of T cell responses to AZD1222 COVID-19 vaccine. Generated by immunoSEQ multiplex PCR, the TCRdb table keeps only in-frame clones and is missing some. The data contain under 150,000 clones, approximately 85% of them seen just once; the ten biggest clones take up over 4%. Sequences were derived from peripheral blood, sampled on day 0 of MenACWY control vaccination. The receptors here all came from an adult in good health.

This clone was recorded only once. The gene calls are TRBV19 and TRBJ2-3; possible D gene TRBD1, 5 bases. V lost 4 bases and J lost 0, with 14 bases in between. The CDR3 is 16 amino acids. CDR1 LNHDA and CDR2 SQIVND come from the germline V gene (reference sequence). In nucleotides, the CDR3 is TGTGCCAGTAGTACACCGACAGTCCCTAGCACAGATACGCAGTATTTT. Amino acids: CASSTPTVPSTDTQYF.

This clone has a single count. DNA for the CDR3: TGTGCCAGCAGCCCGCGGGGGGGAAGCTCCTACAATGAGCAGTTCTTC. This codes for CASSPRGGSSYNEQFF. The gene calls are TRBV9 and TRBJ2-1, with TRBD2 matching 9 bases. This CDR3 has 16 amino acids. Germline lookup yields CDR1 SGDLS and CDR2 YYNGEE. After removal of 4 bases from V and 0 bases from J, the junction contained 5 bases not matched to a gene.

The chain couples TRBV7-8 to TRBJ2-2, with D possibly being TRBD1 (6 bases). Germline V gene sequence: CDR1 SGHVS, CDR2 FQNEAQ. V lost 8 bases and J 6 bases, leaving 13 bases between the germline ends. The CDR3 has 13 residues. DNA of the CDR3: TGTGCCAGCTACCCAACAGGGCCCGGGGAGCTGTTTTTT. The encoded protein is CASYPTGPGELFF.

This clone came up a few times. J is TRBJ2-3 and V is TRBV28, with D unresolved. The CDR3 spans 12 residues. The germline V and J ends were trimmed by 10 bases and 2 bases, with 10 bases remaining between them. In germline, CDR1 is MDHEN, CDR2 SYDVKM. CDR3 nucleotide sequence: TGTGCCACTCAAACCCTCACAGATACGCAGTATTTT. Protein: CATQTLTDTQYF.

The V call is TRBV5-6, the J call TRBJ1-2; TRBD1 agrees at 11 bases. CDR1 and CDR2 (germline): SGHDT, YYEEEE. The CDR3 sequence is 16 residues long. After removal of 4 bases from V and 2 bases from J, the junction contained 7 bases not matched to a gene. The CDR3 loop reads CASSPPGTGGNYGYTF. The CDR3 nucleotides are TGTGCCAGCAGCCCACCCGGGACAGGGGGGAACTATGGCTACACCTTC.

The chain recombines TRBV28 with TRBJ1-4; D gene ambiguous. CDR1 is MDHEN and CDR2 is SYDVKM in the germline V gene. The length of the CDR3 is 13 residues. CDR3 in amino acids: CSSTAATNEKLFF. CDR3 in DNA: TGTTCATCCACAGCTGCAACTAATGAAAAACTGTTTTTT. Full variable domain (missing parts from reference TRBV28 and TRBJ1-4): DVKVTQSSRYLVKRTGEKVFLECVQDMDHENMFWYRQDPGLGLRLIYFSYDVKMKEKGDIPEGYSVSREKKERFSLILESASTNQTSMYLCSSTAATNEKLFFGSGTQLSVL.

V and J are TRBV23-1 and TRBJ1-5; 8 nucleotides line up with TRBD1. TRBV23-1 is an open reading frame, and its role is uncertain. V was clipped by 3 bases and J by 3 bases; unmatched bases: 10. The CDR3 covers 17 residues. Written as DNA, the CDR3 is TGCGCCAGCAGTCACCTTTCGGACAGGGTCGACAATCAGCCCCAGCATTTT. It codes for CASSHLSDRVDNQPQHF.

Written as DNA, the CDR3 is TGTGCCAGCAGCCAAAGACAGGCCCCAAACATTCAGTACTTC. This gives the protein CASSQRQAPNIQYF. V gene TRBV14 combines with J gene TRBJ2-4; possibly TRBD1 for D (6 bases). V was trimmed by 2 bases and J by 6 bases, leaving 11 bases between them. CDR1 is SGHDN and CDR2 is FVKESK in the germline V gene. CDR3 length equals 14 residues.

The CDR3: CASSYLSQGEKLFF. CDR3 sequence (DNA): TGTGCCAGCAGTTACCTCTCGCAGGGTGAAAAACTGTTTTTT. The chain recombines TRBV6-5 with TRBJ1-4; a weak D match, TRBD1 (5 bases). From germline, CDR1 is MNHEY and CDR2 SVGAGI. CDR3 length equals 14 residues. Trimming took 2 bases from V and 7 from J, leaving 11 bases between them.

The V gene is TRBV9, the J gene TRBJ2-1; D is unresolved. Germline V gene lookup returns CDR1 SGDLS and CDR2 YYNGEE. The CDR3 has 15 residues. V was trimmed by 0 bases and J by 7 bases, leaving 14 bases between them. The CDR3 DNA sequence: TGTGCCAGCAGCGTAGTGTCTAACCCTCTAAATGAGCAGTTCTTC. Translating it yields CASSVVSNPLNEQFF.

The V gene is TRBV25-1, the J gene TRBJ2-3; TRBD2 aligns across 8 bases. The CDR3 sequence is 14 residues long. The V gene end was trimmed by 7 bases and the J gene end by 3 bases; junction bases not matched to a gene: 6. Germline V gene sequence: CDR1 MGHDK, CDR2 SYGVNS. DNA for the CDR3: TGTGCCAGCAATCGGGGGGGCCTTACAGATACGCAGTATTTT. It codes for CASNRGGLTDTQYF.

The J gene is TRBJ1-1, the V gene TRBV19; D gene unclear. Germline V gene data show CDR1 as LNHDA and CDR2 as SQIVND (reference sequence). Trimming removed 7 bases from V and 0 bases from J, with 18 bases in between. The CDR3 consists of 16 residues. The CDR3 DNA follows: TGTGCCAGTACTCCCTACTCAACAGCGATGAACACTGAAGCTTTCTTT. It codes for CASTPYSTAMNTEAFF. Full variable domain (rest looked up from reference TRBV19 and TRBJ1-1): DGGITQSPKYLFRKEGQNVTLSCEQNLNHDAMYWYRQDPGQGLRLIYYSQIVNDFQKGDIAEGYSVSREKKESFPLTVTSAQKNPTAFYLCASTPYSTAMNTEAFFGQGTRLTVV.

The V gene is TRBV18, the J gene TRBJ2-7, with 9 bases aligning to TRBD1. The CDR3 is 17 residues long. V lost 4 bases to trimming and J lost 2 bases; unmatched junction nucleotides: 12. In germline, CDR1 is KGHSH, CDR2 LQKENI. CDR3 residues: CASSQSRDRDFPYEQYF. The CDR3 coding sequence is TGTGCCAGCTCACAGAGCCGGGACAGGGATTTTCCCTACGAGCAGTACTTC.

The V gene is TRBV12-3 or TRBV12-4, the J gene TRBJ2-7; weak D call: TRBD2 (5 bases). This CDR3 has 12 residues. V was shortened by 2 bases and J by 5 bases, with 7 bases between the two germline ends. CDR3 coding DNA: TGTGCCAGCAGTTTAACGGGAAACGAGCAGTACGTC. It codes for CASSLTGNEQYV.

The chain has TRBV5-1 and TRBJ1-1; D call uncertain. Germline CDR1 is SGHRS and CDR2 is YFSETQ. V was pared by 2 bases and J by 0 bases, with 11 bases between. This CDR3 has 15 residues. The CDR3 spells CASSLSLNLNTEAFF. CDR3 DNA sequence: TGCGCCAGCAGCTTATCCCTGAACTTGAACACTGAAGCTTTCTTT.

The chain combines TRBV7-9 with TRBJ1-2, with D unclear. The CDR3 totals 15 residues. CDR1 is SEHNR and CDR2 is FQNEAQ in the germline V gene (reference sequence). V was cut by 8 bases and J by 0 bases, with 16 bases left in between. The CDR3 sequence is CASSKPTVANYGYTF. The CDR3 coding sequence is TGTGCCAGCTCCAAACCCACAGTAGCTAACTATGGCTACACCTTC. The full variable domain, its missing parts supplied by reference TRBV7-9 and TRBJ1-2, is DTGVSQNPRHKITKRGQNVTFRCDPISEHNRLYWYRQTLGQGPEFLTYFQNEAQLEKSRLLSDRFSAERPKGSFSTLEIQRTEQGDSAMYLCASSKPTVANYGYTFGSGTRLTVV.

CDR3 sequence: CASSLGGVNTGELFF. The CDR3 DNA sequence: TGTGCCAGCAGCTTAGGGGGCGTAAACACCGGGGAGCTGTTTTTT. This chain links TRBV7-9 with TRBJ2-2, with TRBD1 as a possible D gene (5 bases). Germline CDR1 is SEHNR and CDR2 is FQNEAQ (reference sequence). V was shortened by 1 base and J by 2 bases, with 8 bases between the two germline ends. There are 15 residues in the CDR3.

This clone was observed once. V and J are TRBV5-8 and TRBJ2-2; TRBD1 matches at 10 bases. Germline values: CDR1 SGHTS, CDR2 YDEGEE. V was pared by 5 bases and J by 2 bases, with 3 bases of the junction left unmatched. The CDR3 sequence is 15 residues long. CDR3 nucleotide sequence: TGTGCCAGCAGAAGACAGGGGGCAAACACCGGGGAGCTGTTTTTT. It yields the protein CASRRQGANTGELFF.

V usage is TRBV6-5 and J usage is TRBJ1-6; tentative D call: TRBD1 (5 bases). V was shortened by 7 bases and J by 10 bases, with 11 bases between the two germline ends. The germline V gene encodes CDR1 MNHEY and CDR2 SVGAGI. The CDR3 is 12 residues long. In DNA, the CDR3 is TGTGCCAGCACCGCAGGGTCATCACCCCTCCACTTT. Amino acid sequence: CASTAGSSPLHF.

The chain has TRBV11-2 and TRBJ2-3, with TRBD2 as a possible D gene (5 bases). This CDR3 contains 15 residues. The germline gives CDR1 SGHAT, CDR2 FQNNGV. The V and J ends lost 5 bases and 4 bases respectively, with 16 bases between them. The CDR3 bases are TGTGCCAGCAGCCTGGGAGTAGGATACCCAGATACGCAGTATTTT. It specifies CASSLGVGYPDTQYF.

The chain couples TRBV7-2 to TRBJ1-2, with 8 bases aligning to TRBD1. CDR3 length equals 15 residues. The junction had 8 bases not matched to a gene; V was cut back by 4 bases and J by 4 bases. Germline values: CDR1 SGHTA, CDR2 FQGNSA. For the CDR3, the DNA is TGTGCCAGCAGCTCGATTCGGACAGGGATCTATGGCTACACCTTC. This codes for CASSSIRTGIYGYTF. Complete variable domain (other parts from reference TRBV7-2 and TRBJ1-2): GAGVSQSPSNKVTEKGKDVELRCDPISGHTALYWYRQSLGQGLEFLIYFQGNSAPDKSGLPSDRFSAERTGGSVSTLTIQRTQQEDSAVYLCASSSIRTGIYGYTFGSGTRLTVV.

The chain joins TRBV5-1 to TRBJ2-1, with 8 positions matching TRBD2. Per the germline V gene, CDR1 is SGHRS and CDR2 is YFSETQ. Unmatched junction bases numbered 7, after V lost 4 bases and J lost 4 bases. The CDR3 length is 15 residues. Written as DNA, the CDR3 is TGCGCCAGCAGCCGCCTCACGGGGGGGTACAATGAGCAGTTCTTC. It translates to CASSRLTGGYNEQFF.

The chain has TRBV5-6 and TRBJ2-5, with D hard to call. CDR3 size: 12 residues. CDR1 and CDR2 (germline): SGHDT, YYEEEE. V was cut by 3 bases and J by 7 bases, with 10 bases left in between. The DNA of the CDR3 is TGTGCCAGCAGCTCGCCTATCGGGACCCAGTACTTC. This codes for CASSSPIGTQYF.

CDR3 in amino acids: CASSSGTGVYGYTF. The CDR3 bases are TGTGCCAGCAGCTCCGGGACAGGGGTGTATGGCTACACCTTC. The chain couples TRBV28 to TRBJ1-2; 10 bases map to TRBD1. Germline-derived CDR1 and CDR2 are MDHEN and SYDVKM. V gave up 6 bases and J gave up 5 bases; unmatched junction bases: 6. CDR3 length equals 14 residues.

Only a few counts were recorded for this clone. The chain combines TRBV9 with TRBJ2-3, with D perhaps matching TRBD2 (7 bases). The CDR3 runs to 16 residues. V lost 0 bases, J lost 1 base, and 12 bases lay in between. Germline CDR1 and CDR2: SGDLS and YYNGEE. The DNA of the CDR3 is TGTGCCAGCAGCGTAGTGCCGGGGGGCGGCACAGATACGCAGTATTTT. Protein product: CASSVVPGGGTDTQYF. Full variable domain (rest looked up from reference TRBV9 and TRBJ2-3): DSGVTQTPKHLITATGQRVTLRCSPRSGDLSVYWYQQSLDQGLQFLIQYYNGEERAKGNILERFSAQQFPDLHSELNLSSLELGDSALYFCASSVVPGGGTDTQYFGPGTRLTVL.

The chain combines TRBV2 with TRBJ2-1; 10 bases are a match to TRBD2. V lost 7 bases and J lost 2; bases outside the gene matches: 5. CDR3 size: 15 residues. The V gene's germline CDR1 is SNHLY and CDR2 FYNNEI. DNA of the CDR3: TGTGCCAGCAAAAGGACTAGCGGAACCTACAATGAGCAGTTCTTC. Protein sequence: CASKRTSGTYNEQFF.

The J gene is TRBJ1-1, the V gene TRBV2; D call uncertain. Germline V lookup: CDR1 SNHLY, CDR2 FYNNEI. Trimming left V 6 bases short and J 0 bases short, with 5 bases between. The CDR3 has 12 amino acids. CDR3 bases: TGTGCCAGCAGACTACTGAACACTGAAGCTTTCTTT. Its protein is CASRLLNTEAFF.

The chain carries TRBV24-1 and TRBJ1-3; D is unresolved. The germline V and J ends were trimmed by 9 bases and 4 bases, with 12 bases remaining between them. CDR1 is KGHDR, CDR2 SFDVKD, per germline. The CDR3 contains 13 residues. The CDR3 DNA reads as TGTGCCACCGCACCGGAGTCGGGAAACACCATATATTTT. Translated: CATAPESGNTIYF.

This rearrangement joins TRBV9 to TRBJ1-1; D possibly corresponds to TRBD1 (6 bases). The CDR3 has 15 residues. Trimming pared 0 bases from V and 1 base from J, leaving 10 bases between. The germline V gene has CDR1 SGDLS and CDR2 YYNGEE. CDR3 in DNA: TGTGCCAGCAGCGTAGGGGTGACAGGGAACACTGAAGCTTTCTTT. Protein product: CASSVGVTGNTEAFF.

This clone was observed once. The chain links TRBV9 to TRBJ2-3, with D perhaps TRBD2 (6 bases). The germline V gene encodes CDR1 SGDLS and CDR2 YYNGEE. The CDR3 extends over 11 amino acids. V was clipped by 2 bases and J by 10 bases, with 8 bases between them. CDR3 region: CASSVGGAQYF. Here the CDR3 DNA reads TGTGCCAGCAGCGTCGGGGGTGCGCAGTATTTT.

The chain has TRBV7-9 and TRBJ1-3; D possibly corresponds to TRBD1 (5 bases). The CDR3 extends over 12 amino acids. The germline gives CDR1 SEHNR, CDR2 FQNEAQ (reference sequence). Deletions cut 7 bases from V and 8 bases from J, with 12 bases between. CDR3 in amino acids: CASTPVGDTIYF. CDR3 bases: TGTGCCAGCACCCCAGTGGGGGACACCATATATTTT. The whole variable domain, filled in from reference TRBV7-9 and TRBJ1-3, reads DTGVSQNPRHKITKRGQNVTFRCDPISEHNRLYWYRQTLGQGPEFLTYFQNEAQLEKSRLLSDRFSAERPKGSFSTLEIQRTEQGDSAMYLCASTPVGDTIYFGEGSWLTVV.

V is TRBV5-5 and J is TRBJ2-7; 7 bases fit TRBD1. V lost 0 bases to trimming and J lost 2 bases; unmatched junction nucleotides: 8. The CDR3 has 16 amino acids. In germline, CDR1 is SGHKS, CDR2 YYEKEE (reference sequence). For the CDR3, the DNA is TGTGCCAGCAGCTTGGCGAGGGACAGAGAGCCCTACGAGCAGTACTTC. Translated, it gives CASSLARDREPYEQYF.